This entry lists 8 T cell receptor beta chains sequenced from one sample in a study of blood T cell repertoires in COVID-19. Measured with immunoSEQ multiplex PCR; TCRdb has only the in-frame clones, and not every one. Of about 200,000 clones listed, around 80% are singletons. What was sequenced was peripheral blood. Source of these receptors: a woman between 65 and 79 years old with acute or convalescent COVID-19.

The chain couples TRBV29-1 to TRBJ1-2; D is possibly TRBD1 (6 bases). Germline V gene lookup returns CDR1 SQVTM and CDR2 ANQGSEA. V was cut by 7 bases and J by 5 bases, with 14 bases left in between. This CDR3 is 12 amino acids long. The CDR3 here is CSATSQGYGYTF. The CDR3, as DNA: TGCAGCGCCACGTCACAGGGATATGGCTACACCTTC.

The V call is TRBV5-1, the J call TRBJ2-3, with 12 nucleotides matching TRBD1. The CDR3 has 16 residues. The germline V gene encodes CDR1 SGHRS and CDR2 YFSETQ. Germline trimming cut 3 bases from V and 4 bases from J; bases unmatched to any gene: 6. The DNA of the CDR3 is TGCGCCAGCAGCTCAACCGGGACAGGGGGCGCAGATACGCAGTATTTT. Translation gives CASSSTGTGGADTQYF.

This chain joins TRBV15 and TRBJ2-7; 11 bases are shared with TRBD1. Trimming cost V 3 bases and J 2 bases; bases outside gene matches: 9. CDR3 length: 17 residues. CDR1 is LNHNV, CDR2 YYDKDF, per germline (reference sequence). CDR3 protein: CATSRGTGGTGAYEQYF. In nucleotides, the CDR3 is TGTGCCACCAGCAGGGGGACAGGGGGTACCGGAGCCTACGAGCAGTACTTC.

This chain uses TRBV7-9 with TRBJ1-3; D unclear. Germline V lookup: CDR1 SEHNR, CDR2 FQNEAQ (reference sequence). CDR3 length equals 13 residues. Trimming removed 4 bases from V and 0 bases from J, with 4 bases in between. This chain's CDR3 is CASSSLSGNTIYF. DNA for the CDR3: TGTGCCAGCAGCTCCCTCTCTGGAAACACCATATATTTT.

In this sample, this clone turned up a few times. CDR3 sequence (DNA): TGTGCCAGTAGTATACGGGGGGGCCCTAATCAGCCCCAGCATTTT. This codes for CASSIRGGPNQPQHF. This chain uses TRBV19 with TRBJ1-5, with TRBD1 as a possible D gene (6 bases). CDR1 is LNHDA, CDR2 SQIVND, per germline (reference sequence). The CDR3 loop spans 15 amino acids. V lost 2 bases, J lost 4 bases, and 12 bases lay in between.

This clone was counted between two and nine times. The chain couples TRBV29-1 to TRBJ2-1; D is perhaps TRBD2 (6 bases). The V and J ends lost 6 bases and 4 bases respectively, with 10 bases between them. The CDR3 covers 12 residues. Germline CDR1 is SQVTM and CDR2 is ANQGSEA. DNA of the CDR3: TGCAGCGTCATGGGGACTTACAATGAGCAGTTCTTC. Residues: CSVMGTYNEQFF.

This chain links TRBV10-1 with TRBJ2-7, with D unclear. V gave up 8 bases and J gave up 3 bases, with 8 bases separating them. Germline loops: CDR1 WNHNN, CDR2 SYGVQD (reference sequence). CDR3 length: 11 residues. CDR3 region: CASPEVYEQYF. As DNA, the CDR3 is TGCGCCAGCCCTGAGGTCTACGAGCAGTACTTC.

The chain uses TRBV7-9 and TRBJ2-2, with 11 bases that match TRBD2. Trimming took 5 bases from V and 7 from J; bases not matched to a gene: 9. The CDR3 is made up of 16 amino acids. Germline values: CDR1 SEHNR, CDR2 FQNEAQ (reference sequence). In nucleotides, the CDR3 is TGTGCCAGCAGCCCCCGTACTAGCGGGAGAGGCGGGGAGCTGTTTTTT. Translating it yields CASSPRTSGRGGELFF.